This TCR beta chain emerged from a study of blood T cell repertoires in COVID-19. CDR1 is MNHEY, CDR2 SVGAGI, per germline. With V trimmed by 5 bases and J by 6 bases, 4 bases remained unmatched. The CDR3 extends over 14 amino acids. Using immunoSEQ multiplex PCR, the repertoire was profiled, and TCRdb retains in-frame clones only, with some absent. The sample yields approximately 220,000 clones, about 88% seen once. Specimen: PBMCs or T cells enriched from blood (not recorded which). This receptor was taken from a woman in her 30s who had recovered from COVID-19. The rearrangement links TRBV6-5 to TRBJ1-2, with 12 bases matching TRBD1. CDR3 amino acids: CASSRGQGAHGYTF. For the CDR3, the DNA is TGTGCCAGCAGTCGGGGACAGGGGGCACATGGCTACACCTTC.